Listed below are T cell receptor beta chains from one sample, sequenced in a study of blood T cell repertoires in COVID-19. Here immunoSEQ multiplex PCR was the method, and the copy in TCRdb shows in-frame clones only, minus some. There are roughly 290,000 clones in the sample; approximately 89% occur only once, and about 12% lies in the top ten. The sample consisted of peripheral blood. Every receptor here comes from a woman aged 55 to 70 with acute or convalescent COVID-19. The CDR3 runs from the conserved cysteine through the conserved F or W. A D gene is named only where the DNA matches it firmly. Clone size is shown for a subset of rows, as once, few, many or a class of expanded clone.

cdr3_nt: TGTGCCAGCACCAGGGACTTACCGGGTTGGGTCGGGGAGCTGTTTTTT
cdr3_aa: CASTRDLPGWVGELFF
clone_size: -
v_call: TRBV19
d_call: -
cdr3_length: 16
j_call: TRBJ2-2

cdr3_nt: TGTGCCATCAGTGCGGCAGGTGCAGATACGCAGTATTTT
cdr3_aa: CAISAAGADTQYF
clone_size: -
v_call: TRBV10-3
d_call: -
cdr3_length: 13
j_call: TRBJ2-3

cdr3_nt: TGTGCCACCAGCATCGACAGGGGGCAGAATGGCTACACCTTC
cdr3_aa: CATSIDRGQNGYTF
clone_size: -
v_call: TRBV15
d_call: TRBD1
cdr3_length: 14
j_call: TRBJ1-2

cdr3_nt: TGTGCCAGCAGCTTAGCGGGTGGGAGTAGCGGGAGTCAGGAGACCCAGTACTTC
cdr3_aa: CASSLAGGSSGSQETQYF
clone_size: -
v_call: TRBV7-2
d_call: TRBD2
cdr3_length: 18
j_call: TRBJ2-5

cdr3_nt: TGTGCCAGTAGTGATTGGGGACAGTCCTACGAGCAGTACTTC
cdr3_aa: CASSDWGQSYEQYF
clone_size: -
v_call: TRBV19
d_call: TRBD1
cdr3_length: 14
j_call: TRBJ2-7

cdr3_nt: TGTGCCAGCAAGGGACTAGCGGGGGGATCCTACGAGCAGTACTTC
cdr3_aa: CASKGLAGGSYEQYF
clone_size: -
v_call: TRBV27
d_call: TRBD2
cdr3_length: 15
j_call: TRBJ2-7

cdr3_nt: TGTGCCTGGAGCGCTGGACTAGCCGGCAATGAGCAGTTCTTC
cdr3_aa: CAWSAGLAGNEQFF
clone_size: -
v_call: TRBV30
d_call: TRBD2
cdr3_length: 14
j_call: TRBJ2-1

cdr3_nt: TGTGCCTGGAGTGTACGAGGAGGCCATGGCTACACCTTC
cdr3_aa: CAWSVRGGHGYTF
clone_size: few
v_call: TRBV30
d_call: -
cdr3_length: 13
j_call: TRBJ1-2

cdr3_nt: TGCGCCAGCAGCGAAGGGGCCCAGACAGGGTTATGGGGAGTCGAAGCTTTCTTT
cdr3_aa: CASSEGAQTGLWGVEAFF
clone_size: -
v_call: TRBV5-1
d_call: TRBD1
cdr3_length: 18
j_call: TRBJ1-1

cdr3_nt: TGTGCCAGCAGTTATGCAGGTGGTTACAATGAGCAGTTCTTC
cdr3_aa: CASSYAGGYNEQFF
clone_size: -
v_call: TRBV27
d_call: -
cdr3_length: 14
j_call: TRBJ2-1

cdr3_nt: TGTGCCAGCAGTCGGCTACTAGCGGGGGCCTCCCAAGAGACCCAGTACTTC
cdr3_aa: CASSRLLAGASQETQYF
clone_size: -
v_call: TRBV28
d_call: TRBD2
cdr3_length: 17
j_call: TRBJ2-5

cdr3_nt: TGTGCCATCAGTTGGGACATCTCCTACAATGAGCAGTTCTTC
cdr3_aa: CAISWDISYNEQFF
clone_size: -
v_call: TRBV10-3
d_call: -
cdr3_length: 14
j_call: TRBJ2-1

cdr3_nt: TGTGCCAGCAGCTCTCAGGACAGTGCCTCTTACAATGAGCAGTTCTTC
cdr3_aa: CASSSQDSASYNEQFF
clone_size: few
v_call: TRBV7-3
d_call: -
cdr3_length: 16
j_call: TRBJ2-1

cdr3_nt: TGTGCCACCCGAGGGCAGAGTATCAATGAGCAGTTCTTC
cdr3_aa: CATRGQSINEQFF
clone_size: -
v_call: TRBV6-5
d_call: -
cdr3_length: 13
j_call: TRBJ2-1

cdr3_nt: TGTGCCAGCAGTGAATTTTCCCCCAGGGGCGGATTTAGCCACGAGCAGTACTTC
cdr3_aa: CASSEFSPRGGFSHEQYF
clone_size: -
v_call: TRBV6-1
d_call: -
cdr3_length: 18
j_call: TRBJ2-7

cdr3_nt: TGTGCCAGCAGTCCCTTGGCGGAGAATCAGCCCCAGCATTTT
cdr3_aa: CASSPLAENQPQHF
clone_size: -
v_call: TRBV28
d_call: -
cdr3_length: 14
j_call: TRBJ1-5

cdr3_nt: TGTGCCAGCAGACCGAGACAGGGGGCGAGTCATGGCTACACCTTC
cdr3_aa: CASRPRQGASHGYTF
clone_size: -
v_call: TRBV7-2
d_call: TRBD1
cdr3_length: 15
j_call: TRBJ1-2

cdr3_nt: TGTGCCAGCAGCATAGGGACAGCCGCCTATGGCTACACCTTC
cdr3_aa: CASSIGTAAYGYTF
clone_size: -
v_call: TRBV7-9
d_call: TRBD1
cdr3_length: 14
j_call: TRBJ1-2

cdr3_nt: TGTGCCAGCAGTTTAAGACAGGGGCAGGACGAGCAGTACTTC
cdr3_aa: CASSLRQGQDEQYF
clone_size: -
v_call: TRBV28
d_call: TRBD1
cdr3_length: 14
j_call: TRBJ2-7

cdr3_nt: TGCGCCAGCAGCCTACCCCGAGACACGTTCGACTATGGCTACACCTTC
cdr3_aa: CASSLPRDTFDYGYTF
clone_size: once
v_call: TRBV4-1
d_call: -
cdr3_length: 16
j_call: TRBJ1-2

cdr3_nt: TGCGCCAGCAGTTATGACAGGGTATACGAGCAGTACTTC
cdr3_aa: CASSYDRVYEQYF
clone_size: -
v_call: TRBV5-1
d_call: TRBD1
cdr3_length: 13
j_call: TRBJ2-7

cdr3_nt: TGCGCCAGCAGCTTGGACTCCGCGATCAATGAGCAGTTCTTC
cdr3_aa: CASSLDSAINEQFF
clone_size: -
v_call: TRBV5-1
d_call: -
cdr3_length: 14
j_call: TRBJ2-1

cdr3_nt: TGTGCCAGCAGCGGGGGGGCCCGTACGCAGTATTTT
cdr3_aa: CASSGGARTQYF
clone_size: once
v_call: TRBV14
d_call: -
cdr3_length: 12
j_call: TRBJ2-3

cdr3_nt: TGCGCCAGCAGCTTGGTTCAGTACTATGGCTACACCTTC
cdr3_aa: CASSLVQYYGYTF
clone_size: -
v_call: TRBV5-1
d_call: -
cdr3_length: 13
j_call: TRBJ1-2

cdr3_nt: TGTGCCAGCAGGCAGGGGTCTGAAGCTTTCTTT
cdr3_aa: CASRQGSEAFF
clone_size: once
v_call: TRBV6-5
d_call: -
cdr3_length: 11
j_call: TRBJ1-1

cdr3_nt: TGTGCCACCAGTGGCGGAGAGCAGTACTTC
cdr3_aa: CATSGGEQYF
clone_size: -
v_call: TRBV24-1
d_call: -
cdr3_length: 10
j_call: TRBJ2-7

cdr3_nt: TGTGCCAGCAGCCCAGGACTAGCGGGGGGGCTGCGGAATGAGCAGTTCTTC
cdr3_aa: CASSPGLAGGLRNEQFF
clone_size: -
v_call: TRBV7-2
d_call: TRBD2
cdr3_length: 17
j_call: TRBJ2-1

cdr3_nt: TGTGCCATCAGTGGCCGGGCAGGGGGCGCCGAAAAAGGTTTCAATGAGCAGTTCTTC
cdr3_aa: CAISGRAGGAEKGFNEQFF
clone_size: -
v_call: TRBV10-3
d_call: TRBD1
cdr3_length: 19
j_call: TRBJ2-1

cdr3_nt: TGTGCCAGCAGTCCCCCCGCGATGGGAGTCGATCAGCCCCAGCATTTT
cdr3_aa: CASSPPAMGVDQPQHF
clone_size: -
v_call: TRBV6-2/TRBV6-3
d_call: -
cdr3_length: 16
j_call: TRBJ1-5

cdr3_nt: TGTGCCAGCAGCGCGGGCGCCGGGACCCAGGGGTTTGATACGCAGTATTTT
cdr3_aa: CASSAGAGTQGFDTQYF
clone_size: -
v_call: TRBV5-4
d_call: -
cdr3_length: 17
j_call: TRBJ2-3

cdr3_nt: TGTGCCACTACGAGCTCCTACGAGCAGTACTTC
cdr3_aa: CATTSSYEQYF
clone_size: -
v_call: TRBV2
d_call: -
cdr3_length: 11
j_call: TRBJ2-7

cdr3_nt: TGTGCCAGCGAGGAGACAGGGCGCTACGAGCAGTACTTC
cdr3_aa: CASEETGRYEQYF
clone_size: -
v_call: TRBV6-6
d_call: TRBD1
cdr3_length: 13
j_call: TRBJ2-7

cdr3_nt: TGCAGCGTTGAAGATCTTTACAGAGCCTCCTACAATGAGCAGTTCTTC
cdr3_aa: CSVEDLYRASYNEQFF
clone_size: once
v_call: TRBV29-1
d_call: -
cdr3_length: 16
j_call: TRBJ2-1

cdr3_nt: TGTGCCAGCAGCTTAGGTCCTTCAGGGTCTGGAAACACCATATATTTT
cdr3_aa: CASSLGPSGSGNTIYF
clone_size: -
v_call: TRBV11-2
d_call: -
cdr3_length: 16
j_call: TRBJ1-3

cdr3_nt: TGTGCCAGCAGCTCTGAGAGCGGGGGGACGGAGACCCAGTACTTC
cdr3_aa: CASSSESGGTETQYF
clone_size: -
v_call: TRBV7-3
d_call: TRBD2
cdr3_length: 15
j_call: TRBJ2-5

cdr3_nt: TGTGCCAGCAGTCAAACAGGGGGATGGGGGAACACCGGGGAGCTGTTTTTT
cdr3_aa: CASSQTGGWGNTGELFF
clone_size: -
v_call: TRBV27
d_call: TRBD1
cdr3_length: 17
j_call: TRBJ2-2

cdr3_nt: TGTGCCAGCAGCAGGGGAAACACCATATATTTT
cdr3_aa: CASSRGNTIYF
clone_size: once
v_call: TRBV6-5
d_call: -
cdr3_length: 11
j_call: TRBJ1-3

cdr3_nt: TGTGCCAGCAGTTTACGAGAGACCCAGTACTTC
cdr3_aa: CASSLRETQYF
clone_size: -
v_call: TRBV12-3/TRBV12-4
d_call: -
cdr3_length: 11
j_call: TRBJ2-5

cdr3_nt: TGTGCCAGCAGCCAAGGCGGAGCTTATGGCTACACCTTC
cdr3_aa: CASSQGGAYGYTF
clone_size: -
v_call: TRBV4-2
d_call: -
cdr3_length: 13
j_call: TRBJ1-2

cdr3_nt: TGTGCCAGTAGGCCGGGTAAATCTGGGGCCAACGTCCTGACTTTC
cdr3_aa: CASRPGKSGANVLTF
clone_size: few
v_call: TRBV28
d_call: -
cdr3_length: 15
j_call: TRBJ2-6

cdr3_nt: TGCAGTGCTAGTGAGACAGGGAAAGGCACTGAAGCTTTCTTT
cdr3_aa: CSASETGKGTEAFF
clone_size: -
v_call: TRBV20-1
d_call: TRBD1
cdr3_length: 14
j_call: TRBJ1-1

cdr3_nt: TGTGCCAGCAGCTCCGGACAGGCAGATACGCAGTATTTT
cdr3_aa: CASSSGQADTQYF
clone_size: -
v_call: TRBV12-1
d_call: -
cdr3_length: 13
j_call: TRBJ2-3

cdr3_nt: TGTGCCAGCAGTTCGGGGTTAACAGGGAATAATGAAAAACTGTTTTTT
cdr3_aa: CASSSGLTGNNEKLFF
clone_size: -
v_call: TRBV28
d_call: -
cdr3_length: 16
j_call: TRBJ1-4

cdr3_nt: TGTGCCAGCTCACCACTCGGGGGATCAGCGAACACTGAAGCTTTCTTT
cdr3_aa: CASSPLGGSANTEAFF
clone_size: -
v_call: TRBV18
d_call: -
cdr3_length: 16
j_call: TRBJ1-1

cdr3_nt: TGCGCCAGCAGTGAGCCCCTGAGGGGCTACACCTTC
cdr3_aa: CASSEPLRGYTF
clone_size: -
v_call: TRBV10-1
d_call: -
cdr3_length: 12
j_call: TRBJ1-2

cdr3_nt: TGTGCCAGCAGCTTAGAACTAGCGGGGGGAACAGATACGCAGTATTTT
cdr3_aa: CASSLELAGGTDTQYF
clone_size: -
v_call: TRBV7-8
d_call: TRBD2
cdr3_length: 16
j_call: TRBJ2-3

cdr3_nt: TGCAGTGCTAGTGTGACAGGGGGTGAAGCTTTCTTT
cdr3_aa: CSASVTGGEAFF
clone_size: -
v_call: TRBV20-1
d_call: TRBD1
cdr3_length: 12
j_call: TRBJ1-1

cdr3_nt: TGTGCCAGCAGCGTATACGGGGATTCGGACACCGGGGAGCTGTTTTTT
cdr3_aa: CASSVYGDSDTGELFF
clone_size: -
v_call: TRBV9
d_call: -
cdr3_length: 16
j_call: TRBJ2-2

cdr3_nt: TGTGCCAGTAGGGGAGCTGGCAGGGGGCGAGGCAATCAGCCCCAGCATTTT
cdr3_aa: CASRGAGRGRGNQPQHF
clone_size: -
v_call: TRBV19
d_call: TRBD1
cdr3_length: 17
j_call: TRBJ1-5